The rows below give T cell receptor beta chains drawn from one sample of a study of human T cells and chemical hapten exposure. TCRdb reprocessed the RACE reads with MiXCR, giving one entry per CDR3 protein. This sample has fewer than 55,000 distinct CDR3 sequences, with 9.9% found just once. Material: whole blood, obtained in connection with sensitization to the hapten diphenylcyclopropenone (DPC). Source of these receptors: a woman between 35 and 50 years old with alopecia areata. Some clones in this sample may be carry-over from other donors' samples. CDR3s include the opening cysteine and the closing phenylalanine or tryptophan. The order of the fields is clone size, J gene, V gene, D gene, CDR3 DNA, CDR3 protein. A D gene is named only where the DNA matches it firmly. The size entry is marked missing in some rows and otherwise reads once, few, many or a size class.

NA | TRBJ1-1 | TRBV11-3 | TRBD1 | TGTGCCAGCAGCTCAGTAAGGACAGGCATTGAGAGGACTGAAGCTTTCTTT | CASSSVRTGIERTEAFF
many | TRBJ2-3 | TRBV20-1 | TRBD2 | TGCAGTGCGCCGCTAGCGGGGGGTAAAGATACGCAGTATTTT | CSAPLAGGKDTQYF
many | TRBJ1-2 | TRBV14 | TRBD1 | TGTGCCAGCAGCCAAGATCTGGACAGGGCCCACTATGGCTACACCTTC | CASSQDLDRAHYGYTF
many | TRBJ1-1 | TRBV6-5 | NA | TGTGCCAGCAGTCGGGAAAGGGACACTGAAGCTTTCTTT | CASSRERDTEAFF
many | TRBJ2-2 | TRBV12-3/TRBV12-4 | NA | TGTGCCAGCAGTCTTTCTGCGAACACCGGGGAGCTGTTTTTT | CASSLSANTGELFF
many | TRBJ2-2 | TRBV4-1 | NA | TGCGCCAGCAGCCAAGGAAGAAACACCGGGGAGCTGTTTTTT | CASSQGRNTGELFF
few | TRBJ2-2 | TRBV18 | NA | TGTGCCAGCTCACGATCCGGACAGCGGGTCGGCGGGGAGCTGTTTTTT | CASSRSGQRVGGELFF
many | TRBJ2-5 | TRBV28 | NA | TGTGCCAGCAGTCCATGGGTTTCGGGTACCCAAGAGACCCAGTACTTC | CASSPWVSGTQETQYF
many | TRBJ1-1 | TRBV2 | NA | TGTGCCAGCAAGAGAACCTTCTCCGCAGCGAACACTGAAGCTTTCTTT | CASKRTFSAANTEAFF
few | TRBJ2-7 | TRBV6-1 | NA | TGTGCCCACCATCAGGCTGGTTACGAGCAGTACTTC | CAHHQAGYEQYF
NA | TRBJ2-3 | TRBV20-1 | TRBD1 | TGCAGTGGTAGCCCGGGACAGGGGTCCCCAGATACGCAGTATTTT | CSGSPGQGSPDTQYF
many | TRBJ2-2 | TRBV6-6 | NA | TGTGCCAGCAGTTACTCTGAGAACACCGGGGAGCTGTTTTTT | CASSYSENTGELFF
few | TRBJ1-2 | TRBV12-3/TRBV12-4 | NA | TGTACCAGCAGTCCCTGGGTCAGGGCCAACTATGGCTACACCTTC | CTSSPWVRANYGYTF
many | TRBJ1-2 | TRBV28 | NA | TGTGCCAGCAGTTCCCTCGAGGAGGGCAACTATGGCTACACCTTC | CASSSLEEGNYGYTF
NA | TRBJ1-5 | TRBV19 | NA | TGTGCCAGTAGTATTGCACGGACTTCGTCGACCCAGCATTTT | CASSIARTSSTQHF
few | TRBJ1-5 | TRBV5-1 | TRBD1 | TGCGCCAGCAGCGCCGGAGGAGGGGGCCAGCCCCAGCATTTT | CASSAGGGGQPQHF
NA | TRBJ1-1 | TRBV25-1 | TRBD1 | TGTGCCAGCAGTGGGGGACAGGGGGCGGGGAACACTGAAGCTTTCTTT | CASSGGQGAGNTEAFF
many | TRBJ2-7 | TRBV7-9 | TRBD2 | TGTGCCAGCACCCTGGGAAGCGGGGGGATCTACGAGCAGTACTTC | CASTLGSGGIYEQYF
many | TRBJ2-1 | TRBV12-5 | TRBD2 | TGTGCTAGTGGCCTGGGACTAGCGTCCTACAATGAGCAGTTCTTC | CASGLGLASYNEQFF
NA | TRBJ1-6 | TRBV30 | TRBD1 | TGTGCCTGGAGTCTTGGACAGGGGAACAATTCACCCCTCCACTTT | CAWSLGQGNNSPLHF
few | TRBJ2-1 | TRBV9 | TRBD2 | TGTGCCAGCACCTCAAGCGGGGGGCTACAATCTGAGCAGTTCTTC | CASTSSGGLQSEQFF
NA | TRBJ2-3 | TRBV10-3 | TRBD2 | TGTGCCATCAGTGAGCCTAGCGGGGGGTACACAGATACGCAGTATTTT | CAISEPSGGYTDTQYF
NA | TRBJ1-6 | TRBV28 | NA | TGTGCCAGCAGTTCCGGGCAGATAACGGGTTCACCCCTCCACTTT | CASSSGQITGSPLHF
many | TRBJ2-7 | TRBV2 | NA | TGTGCCAGCAGTGAAGCGCTTGGGGGACGGCCCTCCTACGAGCAGTACTTC | CASSEALGGRPSYEQYF
many | TRBJ2-6 | TRBV18 | NA | TGTGCCAGCTCACCACAAGGGGGCTCTGGGGCCAACGTCCTGACTTTC | CASSPQGGSGANVLTF
NA | TRBJ1-1 | TRBV10-3 | NA | TGTGCCATCAGTCCGGCGGTAACCTCCACTGAAGCTTTCTTT | CAISPAVTSTEAFF
few | TRBJ1-1 | TRBV12-3/TRBV12-4 | NA | TGTGCCAGCAGTTTAAAGTCGGGAGCTGAAGCTTTCTTT | CASSLKSGAEAFF
many | TRBJ2-1 | TRBV30 | TRBD2 | TGTGCCTGGAGTTTCGCACTAGCGGGGGGGCCAAATGAGCAGTTCTTC | CAWSFALAGGPNEQFF
many | TRBJ2-1 | TRBV7-2 | NA | TGTGCCAGCAGCTTACCAGGACAGCGTCCTAGCTCCTACAATGAGCAGTTCTTC | CASSLPGQRPSSYNEQFF
few | TRBJ2-7 | TRBV11-2 | NA | TGTGCCAGCAGCGCCGGGCGATTTCTGAGCTCCTACGAGCAGTACTTC | CASSAGRFLSSYEQYF
many | TRBJ2-3 | TRBV7-2 | NA | TGTGCCAGCACTAGGGACGGAACAGATACGCAGTATTTT | CASTRDGTDTQYF
NA | TRBJ2-6 | TRBV25-1 | NA | TGTGCCAGCAGTATTTGGGACCTATCGGGGGCCAACGTCCTGACTTTC | CASSIWDLSGANVLTF
NA | TRBJ2-5 | TRBV11-2 | NA | TGTGCCGCAGGAGGGGCGCAAGAGACCCAGTACTTC | CAAGGAQETQYF
few | TRBJ1-5 | TRBV7-9 | NA | TGTGCCAGCAGCTTAGCGGGAGAGCCCCAGCATTTT | CASSLAGEPQHF
many | TRBJ1-5 | TRBV20-1 | TRBD1 | TGCAGTGCTAGAGCCAAGACAGGGGCGGGGGGTCAGCCCCAGCATTTT | CSARAKTGAGGQPQHF
once | TRBJ2-5 | TRBV5-1 | TRBD1 | TGCACCAGCAGCCCCGGACAGGGTAGAGGGTTTCAAGAGACCCAGTACTTC | CTSSPGQGRGFQETQYF
many | TRBJ2-2 | TRBV20-1 | NA | TGCAGTGCTAGAGGAGAAAGGGACACCGGGGAGCTGTTTTTT | CSARGERDTGELFF
NA | TRBJ2-7 | TRBV6-2/TRBV6-3 | TRBD1 | TGTGCCAGCAGTTACCCGGACAGGGGAAGGCAGTACTTC | CASSYPDRGRQYF
many | TRBJ2-6 | TRBV27 | NA | TGTGCCAGCCAGGATCACTCTGGGGCCAACGTCCTGACTTTC | CASQDHSGANVLTF
many | TRBJ2-1 | TRBV10-3 | NA | TGTGCCATCAGTATTGGGGGGTATGAGCAGTTCTTC | CAISIGGYEQFF
many | TRBJ1-1 | TRBV11-3 | NA | TGTGCCAGCAGCCTGACTCCGAACACTGAAGCTTTCTTT | CASSLTPNTEAFF
NA | TRBJ2-5 | TRBV11-3 | TRBD1 | TGTGCCAGCAGCTCCGACAGGGGACAGACCCAGTACTTC | CASSSDRGQTQYF
few | TRBJ1-1 | TRBV4-1 | NA | TGCGCCAGCAGCCCTACCGGACAGAAGCCTGTGGCTTTCTTT | CASSPTGQKPVAFF
few | TRBJ1-2 | TRBV24-1 | NA | TGTGCCACCAGTGATGAGTCTTACGGAGGCTACACCTTC | CATSDESYGGYTF
few | TRBJ1-5 | TRBV6-1 | NA | TGTGCCAGCACTAGACAGGCCAATCAGCCCCAGCATTTT | CASTRQANQPQHF
many | TRBJ1-6 | TRBV11-1 | NA | TGTGCCAGCAGCTTAGAGGTTAATTCACCCCTCCACTTT | CASSLEVNSPLHF